Each of the 8 T cell receptor beta chains below was sequenced from the same sample in a study of T cells in Graves' hyperthyroidism and ophthalmopathy. Amplified TCR beta CDR3 regions derived from RNA transcripts. The HTBI primer set was used in a first-round RT-PCR of the TCR CDR3. MiXCR, applied by TCRdb to the multiplex PCR reads, yields one record per CDR3 protein. The sample carries 500,000 to 650,000 distinct CDR3 sequences, around 15% recorded once. What was sequenced was blood. The receptors were sampled from a middle-aged woman with Graves' hyperthyroidism.

Ten or more counts support this clonotype. This chain links TRBV7-9 with TRBJ2-7; D not resolved. Deletions cut 1 base from V and 0 bases from J, with 10 bases between. The CDR3 length is 15 residues. Germline CDR1 SEHNR, CDR2 FQNEAQ (reference sequence). CDR3: CASSLGMAGSYEQYF. CDR3 in DNA: TGTGCCAGCAGCTTAGGAATGGCAGGCTCCTACGAGCAGTACTTC. Combining the CDR3 with reference TRBV7-9 and TRBJ2-7 gives the whole variable domain DTGVSQNPRHKITKRGQNVTFRCDPISEHNRLYWYRQTLGQGPEFLTYFQNEAQLEKSRLLSDRFSAERPKGSFSTLEIQRTEQGDSAMYLCASSLGMAGSYEQYFGPGTRLTVT.

The V call is TRBV5-8, the J call TRBJ1-2; D is undetermined. Germline loops: CDR1 SGHTS, CDR2 YDEGEE. The V end lost 4 bases, the J end lost 6 bases, and 19 bases lay between the germline ends. The CDR3 contains 15 residues. The chain's CDR3 is CASSGLLTRLDGYTF. In nucleotides, the CDR3 is TGTGCCAGCAGCGGGCTCCTGACCCGCTTGGATGGCTACACCTTC. Full variable domain (rest looked up from reference TRBV5-8 and TRBJ1-2): EAGVTQSPTHLIKTRGQQATLRCSPISGHTSVYWYQQALGLGLQFLLWYDEGEERNRGNFPPRFSGRQFPNYSSELNVNALELEDSALYLCASSGLLTRLDGYTFGSGTRLTVV.

This sequence joins TRBV7-8 and TRBJ2-1, with a tentative D call TRBD2 (5 bases). The germline V gene has CDR1 SGHVS and CDR2 FQNEAQ. The CDR3 extends over 17 amino acids. Trimming removed 1 base at V and 11 bases at J, with 24 bases between. In DNA form, the CDR3 reads TGTGCCAGCAGCTTAGGGGGAGAGGGCTGGAATTACGCTAAGCAGTTCTTC. Its translation is CASSLGGEGWNYAKQFF.

This clonotype was observed many times. The V gene is TRBV15, the J gene TRBJ2-3, with 9 bases aligning to TRBD1. The CDR3 totals 14 residues. The germline V gene has CDR1 LNHNV and CDR2 YYDKDF (reference sequence). V shed 2 bases and J 7 bases; nucleotides not matched to a gene: 4. DNA for the CDR3: TGTGCCACCAGCAGAACAGGGGGCGCATATACGCAGTATTTT. Translation: CATSRTGGAYTQYF.

At least ten counts were recorded for this clonotype. The rearrangement links TRBV18 to TRBJ1-1; 7 nucleotides match TRBD1. This CDR3 is 15 amino acids long. Germline loops: CDR1 KGHSH, CDR2 LQKENI. J was trimmed by 1 base and V by 1 base; bases with no gene match: 3. DNA of the CDR3: TGTGCCAGCTCACCACAGGGGGCTCAGAACACTGAAGCTTTCTTT. Protein: CASSPQGAQNTEAFF.

This clonotype was detected a few times. This chain joins TRBV28 and TRBJ2-2, with a tentative D call TRBD2 (5 bases). Trimming removed 9 bases at V and 5 bases at J, with 19 bases between. The CDR3 length is 15 residues. The V gene's germline CDR1 is MDHEN and CDR2 SYDVKM. The CDR3 DNA reads as TGTGCCAGTTTTAGCGACTCCCCGAGGACCGGGGAGCTGTTTTTT. Residues: CASFSDSPRTGELFF. Variable domain in full (rest from reference TRBV28 and TRBJ2-2): DVKVTQSSRYLVKRTGEKVFLECVQDMDHENMFWYRQDPGLGLRLIYFSYDVKMKEKGDIPEGYSVSREKKERFSLILESASTNQTSMYLCASFSDSPRTGELFFGEGSRLTVL.

This clonotype was detected many times. The chain uses TRBV28 and TRBJ1-6; 7 bases agree with TRBD1. In germline, CDR1 is MDHEN, CDR2 SYDVKM. Trimming removed 7 bases from V and 9 bases from J; junction bases left unmatched: 9. There are 14 residues in the CDR3. CDR3 bases: TGTGCCAGCACGACAAGACAGGGAGGTTCACCCCTCCACTTT. Its translation: CASTTRQGGSPLHF.

This clonotype was seen repeatedly, ten times or more. The chain links TRBV6-1 to TRBJ2-2, with 7 bases aligning to TRBD2. The V gene's germline CDR1 is MNHNS and CDR2 SASEGT. V dropped 5 bases and J dropped 6; count of bases not matched to a gene: 6. This CDR3 has 14 residues. CDR3 region: CASSSGLEAGELFF. CDR3 DNA: TGTGCCAGCAGTTCCGGACTAGAGGCCGGGGAGCTGTTTTTT.